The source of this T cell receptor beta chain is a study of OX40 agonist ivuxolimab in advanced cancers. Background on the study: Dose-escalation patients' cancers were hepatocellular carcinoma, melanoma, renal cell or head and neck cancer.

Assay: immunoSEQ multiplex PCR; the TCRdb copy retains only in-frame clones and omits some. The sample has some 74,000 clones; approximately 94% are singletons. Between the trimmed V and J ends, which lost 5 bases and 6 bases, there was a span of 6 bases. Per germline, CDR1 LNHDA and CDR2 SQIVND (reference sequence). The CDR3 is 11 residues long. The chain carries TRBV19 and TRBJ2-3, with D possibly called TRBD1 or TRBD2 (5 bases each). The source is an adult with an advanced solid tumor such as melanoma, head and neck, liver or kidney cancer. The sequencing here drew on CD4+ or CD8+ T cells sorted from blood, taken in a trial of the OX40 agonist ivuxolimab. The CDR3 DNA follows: TGTGCCAGTAGTGAGGGGGATACGCAGTATTTT. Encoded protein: CASSEGDTQYF. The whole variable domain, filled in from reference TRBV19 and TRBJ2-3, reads DGGITQSPKYLFRKEGQNVTLSCEQNLNHDAMYWYRQDPGQGLRLIYYSQIVNDFQKGDIAEGYSVSREKKESFPLTVTSAQKNPTAFYLCASSEGDTQYFGPGTRLTVL.